These 10 T cell receptor beta chains share one sample of origin, sequenced in a study of cytomegalovirus exposure and HLA in healthy donors. PCR amplification relied on 60 Vbeta primers (plus 13 Jbeta primers). TCRdb keeps only in-frame clones here, not all; method: immunoSEQ multiplex PCR. The sample lists roughly 87,000 clones; 79% were seen once. Sequencing used PBMCs. Every receptor here comes from a middle-aged woman in good health and CMV-seropositive.

The chain links TRBV13 to TRBJ1-1; D perhaps matches TRBD1 (6 bases). The CDR3 is 14 residues long. V was cut by 5 bases and J by 4 bases, with 14 bases left in between. From germline, CDR1 is PRHDT and CDR2 FYEKMQ (reference sequence). The CDR3 sequence is CASSLGGAFTEAFF. The CDR3, as DNA: TGTGCCAGCAGCCTTGGGGGGGCTTTCACTGAAGCTTTCTTT.

The chain recombines TRBV19 with TRBJ1-3, with D perhaps TRBD1 (5 bases). Germline-derived CDR1 and CDR2 are LNHDA and SQIVND (reference sequence). V was pared by 5 bases and J by 2 bases, with 10 bases between. This CDR3 has 14 residues. In nucleotides, the CDR3 is TGTGCCAGTAGTGCCCTGACAGCTGGAAACACCATATATTTT. This encodes CASSALTAGNTIYF.

This clone was counted between two and nine times. The CDR3 spells CASSPGDPGETQYF. CDR3 sequence (DNA): TGTGCCAGCAGCCCAGGGGACCCAGGGGAGACCCAGTACTTC. The chain has TRBV11-3 and TRBJ2-5; D is possibly TRBD1 (6 bases). This CDR3 spans 14 amino acids. The V end lost 5 bases, the J end lost 5 bases, and 15 bases lay between the germline ends. Germline V gene sequence: CDR1 SGHNT, CDR2 YENEEA.

The rearrangement uses TRBV19 and TRBJ2-6, with D hard to call. CDR1 is LNHDA and CDR2 is SQIVND in the germline V gene (reference sequence). Deletions cut 1 base from V and 0 bases from J, with 4 bases between. This CDR3 spans 15 amino acids. In DNA form, the CDR3 reads TGTGCCAGTAGTATAGCTTTCTCTGGGGCCAACGTCCTGACTTTC. It translates to CASSIAFSGANVLTF.

The chain joins TRBV30 to TRBJ2-2, with D unresolved. Germline loops: CDR1 GTSNPN, CDR2 SVGIG (reference sequence). V was trimmed by 0 bases and J by 0 bases, leaving 8 bases between them. The length of the CDR3 is 15 residues. As DNA, the CDR3 is TGTGCCTGGAGTGTAGGCGGATCGAACACCGGGGAGCTGTTTTTT. Residues: CAWSVGGSNTGELFF.

Comment on this clone: The junction and the germline gene differ at one end; a read error may be behind it. This chain connects TRBV12-5 to TRBJ1-6; possibly TRBD1 for D (6 bases). This CDR3 is built from 13 residues. The germline CDR1 and CDR2 sequences are LGHNT and FRNRAP. The CDR3 here is CASGLAGGSPLHF. The CDR3 DNA reads as TGTGCTAGTGGCTTGGCGGGGGGCTCACCCCTCCACTTT.

This clone was counted between two and nine times. The rearrangement uses TRBV19 and TRBJ1-6; D uncertain. This CDR3 spans 15 amino acids. V was shortened by 3 bases and J by 6 bases, with 12 bases between the two germline ends. CDR1 and CDR2 from the germline V gene are LNHDA and SQIVND (reference sequence). The CDR3 region has the DNA TGTGCCAGTAGTATCTTTGGAGGCCGTAATTCACCCCTCCACTTT. Its protein is CASSIFGGRNSPLHF.

The CDR3: CASSQDSDSGNTIYF. DNA for the CDR3: TGCGCCAGCAGCCAAGATAGTGACTCTGGAAACACCATATATTTT. The chain couples TRBV4-1 to TRBJ1-3; D is undetermined. CDR1 MGHRA and CDR2 YSYEKL come from the germline V gene. Trimming pared 0 bases from V and 0 bases from J, leaving 6 bases between. This CDR3 comprises 15 residues.

This chain connects TRBV6-5 to TRBJ1-5, with 8 bases matching TRBD1. The CDR3 loop spans 15 amino acids. CDR1 MNHEY and CDR2 SVGAGI come from the germline V gene. V trimming: 5 bases; J trimming: 2 bases; junction bases outside the gene matches: 5. The CDR3 DNA reads as TGTGCCAGCAGTCCCGACAGGGGAGGCAATCAGCCCCAGCATTTT. Translated: CASSPDRGGNQPQHF.

A few counts support this clone. The rearrangement uses TRBV25-1 and TRBJ1-5; D is uncertain. The germline V gene has CDR1 MGHDK and CDR2 SYGVNS. The V end was cut by 6 bases, the J end by 0 bases, with 9 bases between. The CDR3 is 14 amino acids. The CDR3 reads CASSDTYSNQPQHF. The CDR3 DNA follows: TGTGCCAGCAGCGACACTTATAGCAATCAGCCCCAGCATTTT.